The 31 T cell receptor beta chains in this list originate from one sample, sequenced in a study of blood T cell repertoires in COVID-19. Here immunoSEQ multiplex PCR was the method, and the copy in TCRdb shows in-frame clones only, minus some. The data show around 250,000 clones, around 90% seen once. Sequenced: peripheral blood. The receptor set was obtained from a woman aged 70-85 years with active or convalescent COVID-19.

This chain connects TRBV19 to TRBJ2-3; weak D call: TRBD1 (6 bases). The CDR3 length is 12 residues. Trimming stripped 7 bases from V and 5 bases from J, with 10 bases between. Looked up from germline, CDR1 is LNHDA and CDR2 is SQIVND (reference sequence). The CDR3 bases are TGTGCCAGTACGGTAGGGGGAGATACGCAGTATTTT. Translating gives CASTVGGDTQYF. Supplemented by reference TRBV19 and TRBJ2-3, the full variable domain reads DGGITQSPKYLFRKEGQNVTLSCEQNLNHDAMYWYRQDPGQGLRLIYYSQIVNDFQKGDIAEGYSVSREKKESFPLTVTSAQKNPTAFYLCASTVGGDTQYFGPGTRLTVL.

This chain uses TRBV28 with TRBJ2-7; no firm D call. Germline V CDR1 and CDR2: MDHEN, SYDVKM. The V end lost 5 bases, the J end lost 7 bases, and 12 bases lay between the germline ends. The CDR3 consists of 12 residues. The CDR3 DNA reads as TGTGCCAGCAGTGAGGCGCCTGGGGAGCAGTACTTC. Translation gives CASSEAPGEQYF.

Regarding this clone: Within the sample, other DNA sequences also encode this same CDR3. The chain recombines TRBV27 with TRBJ1-2; possible D gene TRBD1, 5 bases. The CDR3 loop spans 13 amino acids. In germline, CDR1 is MNHEY, CDR2 SMNVEV (reference sequence). V was shortened by 3 bases and J by 2 bases, with 7 bases between the two germline ends. In DNA form, the CDR3 reads TGTGCCAGCAGTTTGCAGGGAAACTATGGCTACACCTTC. Protein: CASSLQGNYGYTF.

The chain combines TRBV7-2 with TRBJ2-1; no reliable D call. V was trimmed by 5 bases and J by 6 bases, leaving 14 bases between them. The CDR3 is made up of 14 amino acids. The germline CDR1 and CDR2 sequences are SGHTA and FQGNSA. The CDR3 DNA reads as TGTGCCAGCAGCCCCTTTTTGAGCGCCAATGAGCAGTTCTTC. Its protein is CASSPFLSANEQFF. The entire variable domain, with the rest obtained from reference TRBV7-2 and TRBJ2-1, is as follows: GAGVSQSPSNKVTEKGKDVELRCDPISGHTALYWYRQSLGQGLEFLIYFQGNSAPDKSGLPSDRFSAERTGGSVSTLTIQRTQQEDSAVYLCASSPFLSANEQFFGPGTRLTVL.

This sequence joins TRBV2 and TRBJ1-1; 7 nucleotides line up with TRBD1. J lost 3 bases, V lost 6 bases, and 4 bases had no gene match. CDR1 is SNHLY and CDR2 is FYNNEI in the germline V gene. This CDR3 is built from 13 residues. The CDR3 coding sequence is TGTGCCAGCAGCGGGGACAGCTACACTGAAGCTTTCTTT. Protein: CASSGDSYTEAFF. The entire variable domain, with the rest obtained from reference TRBV2 and TRBJ1-1, is as follows: EPEVTQTPSHQVTQMGQEVILRCVPISNHLYFYWYRQILGQKVEFLVSFYNNEISEKSEIFDDQFSVERPDGSNFTLKIRSTKLEDSAMYFCASSGDSYTEAFFGQGTRLTVV.

V gene TRBV14 combines with J gene TRBJ2-7; 12 positions agree with TRBD2. V dropped 4 bases and J dropped 2; count of bases not matched to a gene: 9. The germline V gene has CDR1 SGHDN and CDR2 FVKESK. This CDR3 has 17 residues. DNA of the CDR3: TGTGCCAGCAGCCCAGCCCTAGCGGGGGGGATCGCCTACGAGCAGTACTTC. It yields the protein CASSPALAGGIAYEQYF.

V gene TRBV2 combines with J gene TRBJ2-7, with TRBD1 as a possible D gene (6 bases). CDR3 length: 15 amino acids. V lost 7 bases to trimming and J lost 0 bases, with 16 bases between them. The germline V gene encodes CDR1 SNHLY and CDR2 FYNNEI. The CDR3 DNA is TGTGCCAGCATCTTCGACAGGAGTTTCTCCTACGAGCAGTACTTC. This sequence encodes CASIFDRSFSYEQYF.

This sequence joins TRBV14 and TRBJ2-5; D remains unclear. Germline V lookup: CDR1 SGHDN, CDR2 FVKESK. V was clipped by 0 bases and J by 7 bases, with 3 bases between them. The CDR3 has 11 amino acids. This CDR3 reads CASSQDRTQYF. CDR3 sequence (DNA): TGTGCCAGCAGCCAAGACCGGACCCAGTACTTC.

This chain joins TRBV14 and TRBJ2-3; D gene uncertain. Per the germline V gene, CDR1 is SGHDN and CDR2 is FVKESK. V shed 0 bases and J shed 0 bases, with 10 bases lying between them. This CDR3 is built from 16 residues. The CDR3 loop reads CASSQDRVRSTDTQYF. The CDR3 nucleotides are TGTGCCAGCAGCCAAGATCGGGTTAGGAGCACAGATACGCAGTATTTT.

J is TRBJ2-3 and V is TRBV5-4, with D possibly TRBD2 on 6 matching bases. With 2 bases removed from V and 6 bases from J, the gap between germline ends came to 28 bases. The CDR3 is 19 amino acids. The germline gives CDR1 SGHNT, CDR2 YYREEE (reference sequence). The CDR3 loop reads CASSFGIRAGIGGSDTQYF. CDR3 nucleotides: TGTGCCAGCAGCTTTGGAATTCGCGCGGGGATCGGGGGATCGGATACGCAGTATTTT. Filled out from reference TRBV5-4 and TRBJ2-3, the complete variable domain reads ETGVTQSPTHLIKTRGQQVTLRCSSQSGHNTVSWYQQALGQGPQFIFQYYREEENGRGNFPPRFSGLQFPNYSSELNVNALELDDSALYLCASSFGIRAGIGGSDTQYFGPGTRLTVL.

V and J are TRBV3-1 (or the pseudogene TRBV3-2) and TRBJ1-1; possibly TRBD1 for D (6 bases). Germline CDR1 is LGHDT and CDR2 is YNNKEL (reference sequence). V shed 3 bases and J shed 2 bases, with 28 bases lying between them. The CDR3 has 20 residues. The DNA for the CDR3 is TGTGCCAGCAGCCACGTCAAAGTCAGGCTCGTTTCGGGACATAACACTGAAGCTTTCTTT. Translated: CASSHVKVRLVSGHNTEAFF.

The rearrangement links TRBV6-5 to TRBJ2-3, with D possibly matching TRBD2 (5 bases). Germline V gene data show CDR1 as MNHEY and CDR2 as SVGAGI. The CDR3 spans 12 residues. V lost 5 bases to trimming and J lost 5 bases, with 8 bases between them. In DNA, the CDR3 is TGTGCCAGCAGTCGAGGAGGAGATACGCAGTATTTT. Amino acids: CASSRGGDTQYF.

The chain employs TRBV6-2 or TRBV6-3 and TRBJ2-7; 7 positions agree with TRBD2. Germline V gives CDR1 MNHEY, CDR2 SVGEGT. This CDR3 spans 13 amino acids. V lost 6 bases and J lost 5; bases outside the gene matches: 7. CDR3 coding DNA: TGTGCCAGCAGCCCCTTGGGGGGGAACGAGCAGTACTTC. It yields the protein CASSPLGGNEQYF.

This chain joins TRBV5-4 and TRBJ2-7, with 11 bases fitting TRBD2. The CDR3 covers 16 residues. With 2 bases clipped from V and 3 bases from J, the junction kept 7 bases outside the gene matches. Germline V lookup: CDR1 SGHNT, CDR2 YYREEE (reference sequence). CDR3 region: CASSLRTSGPIYEQYF. For the CDR3, the DNA is TGTGCCAGCAGCTTAAGGACTAGCGGGCCTATCTACGAGCAGTACTTC. Filled out from reference TRBV5-4 and TRBJ2-7, the complete variable domain reads ETGVTQSPTHLIKTRGQQVTLRCSSQSGHNTVSWYQQALGQGPQFIFQYYREEENGRGNFPPRFSGLQFPNYSSELNVNALELDDSALYLCASSLRTSGPIYEQYFGPGTRLTVT.

V gene TRBV27 combines with J gene TRBJ2-7; D might be TRBD2 (5 bases). The CDR3 extends over 15 amino acids. Germline CDR1 MNHEY, CDR2 SMNVEV (reference sequence). Between the trimmed V and J ends, which lost 2 bases and 3 bases, there was a span of 14 bases. CDR3 sequence reads: CASSLGGSQYYEQYF. CDR3 coding DNA: TGTGCCAGCAGTTTAGGAGGAAGTCAGTACTACGAGCAGTACTTC.

J is TRBJ2-3 and V is TRBV9; D call uncertain. Germline CDR1 SGDLS, CDR2 YYNGEE. This CDR3 is built from 14 residues. The ends were cut back, 2 bases at V and 1 base at J, with 8 bases in the middle. The CDR3 region is CASSVGPGTDTQYF. The CDR3 DNA follows: TGTGCCAGCAGCGTGGGCCCGGGCACAGATACGCAGTATTTT.

This clone appeared once. V and J are TRBV19 and TRBJ2-7; TRBD2 matches at 9 bases. Germline V gives CDR1 LNHDA, CDR2 SQIVND (reference sequence). Unmatched junction bases numbered 10, after V lost 6 bases and J lost 1 base. The CDR3 loop spans 16 amino acids. This chain's CDR3 is CASRTTPAGGSYEQYF. CDR3 DNA sequence: TGTGCCAGTAGGACCACTCCAGCGGGGGGATCCTACGAGCAGTACTTC.

V gene TRBV5-1 combines with J gene TRBJ2-1; TRBD2 aligns across 7 bases. V lost 3 bases to trimming and J lost 8 bases; unmatched junction nucleotides: 8. The CDR3 has 14 amino acids. Germline V lookup: CDR1 SGHRS, CDR2 YFSETQ. This chain's CDR3 is CASSSSGGIDEQFF. CDR3 sequence (DNA): TGCGCCAGCAGCTCGTCGGGGGGTATCGATGAGCAGTTCTTC.

The chain has TRBV29-1 and TRBJ2-1; D is undetermined. Germline CDR1 SQVTM, CDR2 ANQGSEA. The CDR3 extends over 11 amino acids. V was pared by 3 bases and J by 9 bases, with 9 bases between. The CDR3 is CSVEAVGEQFF. Here the CDR3 DNA reads TGCAGCGTTGAGGCGGTAGGTGAGCAGTTCTTC.

The rearrangement links TRBV11-2 to TRBJ2-5, with TRBD2 identical over 10 bases. The germline gives CDR1 SGHAT, CDR2 FQNNGV. The CDR3 consists of 16 residues. Unmatched junction bases numbered 12, after V lost 6 bases and J lost 5 bases. CDR3 loop: CASRARVSGGRETQYF. The CDR3 nucleotides are TGTGCCAGCAGGGCAAGAGTTAGCGGGGGGAGGGAGACCCAGTACTTC. The whole variable domain, remainder taken from reference TRBV11-2 and TRBJ2-5, is EAGVAQSPRYKIIEKRQSVAFWCNPISGHATLYWYQQILGQGPKLLIQFQNNGVVDDSQLPKDRFSAERLKGVDSTLKIQPAKLEDSAVYLCASRARVSGGRETQYFGPGTRLLVL.

The chain couples TRBV11-2 to TRBJ1-4, with D maybe TRBD1 (6 bases). The germline gives CDR1 SGHAT, CDR2 FQNNGV. Trimming took 1 base from V and 4 from J, leaving 10 bases between them. This CDR3 has 15 residues. As DNA, the CDR3 is TGTGCCAGCAGCTTAGCCGGGACAATTAATGAAAAACTGTTTTTT. This sequence encodes CASSLAGTINEKLFF.

The chain links TRBV6-5 to TRBJ1-2; D remains unclear. The V end was cut by 2 bases, the J end by 8 bases, with 21 bases between. The germline gives CDR1 MNHEY, CDR2 SVGAGI. The CDR3 length is 16 residues. This CDR3 is CASSYGVYGRGYGYTF. The CDR3 DNA reads TGTGCCAGCAGTTACGGAGTTTATGGTCGAGGGTACGGCTACACCTTC.

The chain uses TRBV6-2 or TRBV6-3 and TRBJ1-2, with 9 positions matching TRBD1. The ends lost 5 bases at V and 6 bases at J; junction bases unmatched: 13. Germline values: CDR1 MNHEY, CDR2 SVGEGT. CDR3 length equals 16 residues. The CDR3 sequence is CASSHLQTGTGNGYTF. CDR3 DNA sequence: TGTGCCAGCAGTCACCTACAGACCGGGACAGGGAATGGCTACACCTTC.

The rearrangement uses TRBV11-2 and TRBJ2-5; tentative D call: TRBD1 (6 bases). The CDR3 spans 14 residues. V lost 5 bases and J lost 5, with 15 bases in between. Per the germline V gene, CDR1 is SGHAT and CDR2 is FQNNGV. CDR3 loop: CASSLTGRGETQYF. In nucleotides, the CDR3 is TGTGCCAGCAGCCTAACAGGGCGAGGGGAGACCCAGTACTTC.

This chain connects TRBV18 to TRBJ1-1; D call uncertain. V was pared by 0 bases and J by 7 bases, with 15 bases between. The length of the CDR3 is 15 residues. The germline gives CDR1 KGHSH, CDR2 LQKENI. CDR3 loop: CASSPPNKSGGEAFF. The CDR3 DNA reads as TGTGCCAGCTCACCACCTAATAAATCTGGCGGTGAAGCTTTCTTT.

The V gene is TRBV9, the J gene TRBJ2-1; possibly TRBD2 for D (5 bases). Trimming took off 4 bases at V and 7 bases at J, with 12 bases between the two ends. Looked up from germline, CDR1 is SGDLS and CDR2 is YYNGEE. The CDR3 spans 13 residues. The CDR3, as DNA: TGTGCCAGCAGCCTCCGAACGGGGAATGAGCAGTTCTTC. As protein: CASSLRTGNEQFF.

The V gene is TRBV7-8, the J gene TRBJ2-2, with D possibly being TRBD1 (6 bases). The CDR3 contains 14 residues. With 3 bases removed from V and 4 bases from J, the gap between germline ends came to 9 bases. Looked up from germline, CDR1 is SGHVS and CDR2 is FQNEAQ. CDR3 in amino acids: CASSLGARTGELFF. CDR3 coding DNA: TGTGCCAGCAGCTTGGGGGCCCGCACCGGGGAGCTGTTTTTT.

This chain joins TRBV7-2 and TRBJ2-7; D unclear. Germline V gene lookup returns CDR1 SGHTA and CDR2 FQGNSA. The V end was cut by 8 bases, the J end by 4 bases, with 15 bases between. The CDR3 spans 13 residues. CDR3 sequence reads: CASQLNYLYEQYF. The CDR3 region has the DNA TGTGCCAGCCAGCTGAACTACCTTTACGAGCAGTACTTC.

The chain links TRBV6-5 to TRBJ1-6; D is possibly TRBD1 (6 bases). The V gene's germline CDR1 is MNHEY and CDR2 SVGAGI. CDR3 length: 15 residues. The V and J ends lost 7 bases and 4 bases respectively, with 14 bases between them. The CDR3 bases are TGTGCCAGCAACCGGGACAACATTTATAATTCACCCCTCCACTTT. This gives the protein CASNRDNIYNSPLHF.

The chain uses TRBV5-6 and TRBJ1-5, with D perhaps TRBD1 (6 bases). Trimming removed 5 bases from V and 8 bases from J, with 14 bases in between. CDR1 is SGHDT and CDR2 is YYEEEE in the germline V gene. The CDR3 covers 13 residues. The CDR3, as DNA: TGTGCCAGCAGTTACAGGGACCAGGAGCCCCAGCATTTT. Its translation: CASSYRDQEPQHF.

The chain joins TRBV18 to TRBJ1-1, with no clear D. CDR3 length equals 14 residues. In germline, CDR1 is KGHSH, CDR2 LQKENI. V gave up 3 bases and J gave up 10 bases, with 18 bases separating them. The CDR3, as DNA: TGTGCCAGCTCACCGGCGGCGGGGTCTGGGAGAGCTTTCTTT. Its translation is CASSPAAGSGRAFF.